This T cell receptor beta chain is drawn from a study of response to subunit inactivated influenza vaccine. Study-level results: The authors proposed limited new T cell recruitment per seasonal influenza vaccination.

The germline V and J ends were trimmed by 2 bases and 3 bases, with 10 bases remaining between them. The length of the CDR3 is 15 residues. CDR1 and CDR2 (germline): SGHTA, FQGNSA. This clonotype was counted only a few times. Its specificity is unknown. Using its own MiXCR run on the RT-PCR reads, TCRdb lists one record per CDR3 protein. The sample includes 500,000 or so distinct CDR3 sequences, roughly 11% of them seen just once. This specimen was PBMCs from blood, taken roughly 46 days after vaccination. The chain recombines TRBV7-2 with TRBJ2-2; TRBD1 is a possible D gene (5 bases). The clonotype comes from a man in his fifties who received an inactivated influenza vaccine. In DNA form, the CDR3 reads TGTGCCAGCAGCTTAACCAGGGTGGACACCGGGGAGCTGTTTTTT. Protein sequence: CASSLTRVDTGELFF.